These 19 T cell receptor beta chains were sequenced from one sample in a study of identical twins (TCRdb year 2016). The library came from 5' RACE. TCRdb records Illumina HiSeq 2000 as the sequencer. The public reads were reprocessed in TCRdb via fastp at Q25 and MiXCR, keeping in-frame beta chains. Records with the same CDR3 protein are collapsed into one entry carrying the most frequent genes and DNA. In all, the sample holds 690,000 or so distinct CDR3 sequences, and 8.6% of those were seen once. The ten largest clonotypes hold approximately 0.89% of the sample. These same data were also listed under a study on yellow fever vaccine responses in identical twins.

Sample: PBMCs. Receptors originate from a woman aged 18-35 years in good health.

The chain combines TRBV30 with TRBJ2-1; D is possibly TRBD2 (5 bases). This CDR3 contains 12 residues. Germline-derived CDR1 and CDR2 are GTSNPN and SVGIG (reference sequence). Between the trimmed V and J ends, which lost 5 bases and 2 bases, there was a span of 7 bases. The DNA of the CDR3 is TGTGCCTGGGAGGGCCCCTACAATGAGCAGTTCTTC. Protein: CAWEGPYNEQFF.

This clonotype was detected ten times or more. The V and J genes are TRBV12-3 or TRBV12-4 and TRBJ2-7; perhaps D is TRBD1 or TRBD2 (7 bases each). Between the trimmed V and J ends, which lost 5 bases and 9 bases, there was a span of 26 bases. The CDR3 is 16 amino acids. Here the CDR3 DNA reads TGTGCCAGCAGTGCCCGACAGGGAAGTCTTCCGGGGGGGCAGTACTTC. As protein: CASSARQGSLPGGQYF.

V gene TRBV7-9 combines with J gene TRBJ2-2; the D is unclear. Germline CDR1 SEHNR, CDR2 FQNEAQ (reference sequence). V lost 6 bases and J lost 2, with 10 bases in between. CDR3 length equals 14 residues. CDR3 amino acids: CASRPTENTGELFF. The CDR3 DNA reads TGTGCCAGCAGGCCAACAGAAAACACCGGGGAGCTGTTTTTT.

This clonotype was seen many times. The rearrangement links TRBV20-1 to TRBJ2-1; the D gene is possibly TRBD2 (5 bases). The CDR3 runs 14 residues. Trimming removed 3 bases at V and 14 bases at J, with 23 bases between. Germline-derived CDR1 and CDR2 are DFQATT and SNEGSKA (reference sequence). Here the CDR3 reads CSASARTPTGDEFF. CDR3 in DNA: TGCAGTGCTAGTGCCCGGACTCCCACTGGGGATGAGTTCTTC.

This clonotype was seen only a few times. The chain is built from TRBV6-1 and TRBJ2-1; D gene uncertain. The CDR3 totals 14 residues. The germline gives CDR1 MNHNS, CDR2 SASEGT. V was pared by 7 bases and J by 0 bases, with 10 bases between. CDR3 nucleotide sequence: TGTGCCAGCAAACCTATGGGCTCCTACAATGAGCAGTTCTTC. Protein sequence: CASKPMGSYNEQFF.

In this sample, this clonotype turned up many times. This chain uses TRBV12-3 or TRBV12-4 with TRBJ2-3, with 7 bases matching TRBD1. This CDR3 is 15 amino acids long. V lost 3 bases, J lost 0 bases, and 3 bases stayed unmatched. The CDR3, as DNA: TGTGCCAGCAGTTTTGTAGGGGGCAGCACAGATACGCAGTATTTT. Residues: CASSFVGGSTDTQYF.

There are many counts of this clonotype. The chain links TRBV5-1 to TRBJ1-5; tentative D call: TRBD1 (6 bases). The CDR3 extends over 14 amino acids. The germline V and J ends were trimmed by 0 bases and 7 bases, with 11 bases remaining between them. Germline CDR1 and CDR2: SGHRS and YFSETQ. The CDR3 coding sequence is TGCGCCAGCAGCTTGGCGGGGGCTAGCCAGCCCCAGCATTTT. Translating gives CASSLAGASQPQHF.

V is TRBV11-3 and J is TRBJ2-1; D is unresolved. CDR1 is SGHNT and CDR2 is YENEEA in the germline V gene. V was cut by 4 bases and J by 3 bases, with 10 bases left in between. The CDR3 is made up of 14 amino acids. The CDR3 coding sequence is TGTGCCAGCAGCTCGGACGGCCTCTACAATGAGCAGTTCTTC. Encoded protein: CASSSDGLYNEQFF.

V and J are TRBV24-1 and TRBJ2-1, with 7 bases aligning to TRBD2. The germline V gene has CDR1 KGHDR and CDR2 SFDVKD. J gave up 6 bases and V 2 bases, and 9 bases lay outside the gene matches. The CDR3 consists of 16 residues. The CDR3 protein is CATSDSGKTSVNEQFF. CDR3 coding DNA: TGTGCCACCAGTGATTCGGGAAAAACTAGCGTCAATGAGCAGTTCTTC.

This clonotype has a count of ten or more. The rearrangement joins TRBV10-3 to TRBJ2-1, with 7 bases lining up with TRBD1. CDR3 length: 20 amino acids. CDR1 ENHRY and CDR2 SYGVKD come from the germline V gene. The trim removed 3 bases at V and 5 bases at J, leaving 22 bases unmatched. The CDR3 DNA follows: TGTGCCATCAGTGACAAGGGGGCTACTTTCCCAAGCCCTTCAGACAATGAGCAGTTCTTC. Translation gives CAISDKGATFPSPSDNEQFF.

The CDR3: CSARTRGPSYNEQFF. Here the CDR3 DNA reads TGCAGTGCTAGAACCCGTGGACCGTCCTACAATGAGCAGTTCTTC. This chain uses TRBV20-1 with TRBJ2-1; no reliable D call. Germline values: CDR1 DFQATT, CDR2 SNEGSKA (reference sequence). V lost 2 bases, J lost 1 base, and 12 bases lay in between. The CDR3 is 15 residues long.

This clonotype came up a few times. CDR3 sequence (DNA): TGTGCCAGCAGTTACGGGCTAGACATGAACACTGAAGCTTTCTTT. Translated, it gives CASSYGLDMNTEAFF. The J gene is TRBJ1-1, the V gene TRBV6-2 or TRBV6-3; D call uncertain. V lost 2 bases, J lost 0 bases, and 10 bases lay in between. Germline assignment: CDR1 MNHEY and CDR2 SVGEGT. This CDR3 is 15 amino acids long.

This clonotype came up a few times. The rearrangement joins TRBV4-2 to TRBJ2-1, with 7 bases lining up with TRBD2. J lost 6 bases, V lost 0 bases, and 11 bases had no gene match. CDR1 and CDR2 (germline): LGHNA, YNFKEQ. The CDR3 sequence is 17 residues long. The CDR3 here is CASSQDRAGRGPNEQFF. For the CDR3, the DNA is TGTGCCAGCAGCCAAGATCGAGCGGGAAGGGGTCCCAATGAGCAGTTCTTC.

This clonotype came up a few times. This chain links TRBV11-2 with TRBJ1-5; a possible D gene is TRBD1 (5 bases). With 4 bases removed from V and 6 bases from J, the gap between germline ends came to 28 bases. There are 19 residues in the CDR3. Germline-derived CDR1 and CDR2 are SGHAT and FQNNGV. DNA for the CDR3: TGTGCCAGCAGCTCGTCTCCGACAGAGATAGTAACAGGCGGTCAGCCCCAGCATTTT. Protein sequence: CASSSSPTEIVTGGQPQHF.

This clonotype was seen many times. The V call is TRBV20-1, the J call TRBJ2-5; D is unresolved. The germline V gene has CDR1 DFQATT and CDR2 SNEGSKA (reference sequence). This CDR3 is 12 amino acids long. The CDR3 region has the DNA TGCAGCGCCCGTTGGGGTCAGGAGACCCAGTACTTC. Its protein product is CSARWGQETQYF.

This clonotype was detected many times. The V call is TRBV24-1, the J call TRBJ2-1; 8 nucleotides align to TRBD2. The CDR3 consists of 15 residues. From germline, CDR1 is KGHDR and CDR2 SFDVKD. Trimming at V came to 5 bases and at J to 0 bases, leaving 2 bases not matched to a gene. In DNA form, the CDR3 reads TGTGCCACCAGTGTAAGCGGGAGCTCCTACAATGAGCAGTTCTTC. Amino acids: CATSVSGSSYNEQFF.

This clonotype was observed many times. The V gene is TRBV3-1, the J gene TRBJ2-7; D call uncertain. The CDR3 is made up of 16 amino acids. Deletions cut 7 bases from V and 2 bases from J, with 21 bases between. Germline CDR1 is LGHDT and CDR2 is YNNKEL (reference sequence). The CDR3 nucleotides read TGTGCCAGCACTCAGAATCGCCCGGGTAGGGCCTACGAGCAGTACTTC. It yields the protein CASTQNRPGRAYEQYF.

This clonotype came up many times. CDR3: CASSLAIAGETQYF. The CDR3 region has the DNA TGTGCCAGCAGCTTAGCTATAGCGGGAGAGACCCAGTACTTC. The chain uses TRBV7-9 and TRBJ2-5; 7 bases fit TRBD2. Germline V gene data show CDR1 as SEHNR and CDR2 as FQNEAQ (reference sequence). The CDR3 sequence is 14 residues long. Losses at the gene ends were 0 bases for V and 4 bases for J; bases not matched to a gene: 2.

This clonotype appeared a few times. The gene calls are TRBV7-6 and TRBJ2-1; 11 nucleotides match TRBD2. In germline, CDR1 is SGHVS, CDR2 FNYEAQ. This CDR3 is 14 amino acids long. After removal of 3 bases from V and 7 bases from J, the junction contained 2 bases not matched to a gene. CDR3 sequence (DNA): TGTGCCAGCAGCTTTACTAGCGGGGGTAATGAGCAGTTCTTC. Translation gives CASSFTSGGNEQFF.